The 29 T cell receptor beta chains listed next were all sequenced from one sample in a study of Ad26.COV2.S vaccination and SARS-CoV-2 variants. The data were produced by immunoSEQ multiplex PCR, yet TCRdb's version contains in-frame clones alone and is incomplete. The sample shows about 240,000 clones, 88% of them seen only once. Regarding treatment: around 19 received Ad26.COV2.S at low or high dose, single or two shots; 5 received placebo; per-sample allocation not given. The samples were gathered on day 63 after the first injection of vaccine or placebo. The sample was peripheral blood, taken in a trial of Ad26.COV2.S vaccine versus placebo. Receptor source: a person between 18 and 60 years old who received the Ad26.COV2.S COVID-19 vaccine or a placebo.

The rearrangement uses TRBV6-5 and TRBJ1-2; the D gene is possibly TRBD1 (5 bases). Per germline, CDR1 MNHEY and CDR2 SVGAGI. V was pared by 6 bases and J by 6 bases, with 20 bases between. This CDR3 comprises 15 residues. DNA of the CDR3: TGTGCCAGCAGGTTACAGGCTATGGGCTTGGATGGCTACACCTTC. This encodes CASRLQAMGLDGYTF.

As regards this clone: A read error may account for a junction end that differs from germline. The rearrangement links TRBV7-6 to TRBJ2-3; 9 bases map to TRBD2. CDR1 and CDR2 from the germline V gene are SGHVS and FNYEAQ. This CDR3 contains 15 residues. The CDR3: CASSLAGISTDTQYF. The CDR3 region has the DNA TGTGCCAGCAGCCTAGCGGGGATTAGCACAGATACGCAGTATTTT.

This chain connects TRBV16 to TRBJ1-1; D is undetermined. V was clipped by 4 bases and J by 0 bases, with 12 bases between them. This CDR3 region has 15 residues. Germline values: CDR1 KGHSY, CDR2 FQNENV. CDR3 coding DNA: TGTGCCAGCAGCCCCTACCAAGGGATGAACACTGAAGCTTTCTTT. Translation gives CASSPYQGMNTEAFF.

This chain links TRBV27 with TRBJ2-7; D is unclear. This CDR3 has 14 residues. V was cut by 3 bases and J by 6 bases, with 15 bases left in between. Per the germline V gene, CDR1 is MNHEY and CDR2 is SMNVEV (reference sequence). The CDR3 here is CASSFGQALSEQYF. CDR3 nucleotide sequence: TGTGCCAGCAGTTTCGGGCAGGCCCTAAGCGAGCAGTACTTC.

This clone was counted a single time. The V gene is TRBV7-9, the J gene TRBJ2-2; the match to TRBD1 covers 7 bases. Germline V gives CDR1 SEHNR, CDR2 FQNEAQ (reference sequence). Trimming removed 0 bases from V and 0 bases from J; junction bases left unmatched: 1. CDR3 length: 16 residues. The CDR3 coding sequence is TGTGCCAGCAGCTTAGCAGGGGGCGCGAACACCGGGGAGCTGTTTTTT. Translation: CASSLAGGANTGELFF.

The chain employs TRBV2 and TRBJ1-2; weak D call: TRBD1 (6 bases). Trimming pared 4 bases from V and 8 bases from J, leaving 11 bases between. The CDR3 spans 12 residues. Germline V gene sequence: CDR1 SNHLY, CDR2 FYNNEI. CDR3 amino acids: CASSGQAKGYTF. The CDR3 DNA sequence: TGTGCCAGCAGTGGACAGGCCAAGGGCTACACCTTC.

The rearrangement joins TRBV28 to TRBJ2-5; perhaps D is TRBD1 or TRBD2 (5 bases each). CDR3 size: 13 residues. The ends were cut back, 7 bases at V and 5 bases at J, with 14 bases in the middle. Germline CDR1 and CDR2: MDHEN and SYDVKM. CDR3 sequence: CASTPGGGETQYF. The CDR3 DNA is TGTGCCAGCACCCCAGGTGGGGGTGAGACCCAGTACTTC.

This rearrangement joins TRBV11-2 to TRBJ1-6; D is unresolved. CDR3 length: 15 residues. From germline, CDR1 is SGHAT and CDR2 FQNNGV. Trimming cost V 1 base and J 9 bases, with 13 bases left between them. This chain's CDR3 is CASSLGEGSGSPLHF. The CDR3 coding sequence is TGTGCCAGCAGCTTAGGCGAAGGGAGTGGTTCACCCCTCCACTTT.

Regarding this clone: Other nucleotide sequences from this sample produce the same CDR3. This sequence joins TRBV28 and TRBJ2-5; a possible D gene is TRBD2 (5 bases). The ends were cut back, 3 bases at V and 4 bases at J, with 6 bases in the middle. Germline CDR1 is MDHEN and CDR2 is SYDVKM. The CDR3 runs 12 residues. The CDR3 spells CASSFRGETQYF. The DNA for the CDR3 is TGTGCCAGCAGTTTTCGGGGAGAGACCCAGTACTTC.

The chain links TRBV11-2 to TRBJ2-1; the match to TRBD1 covers 12 bases. V was pared by 3 bases and J by 9 bases, with 0 bases of the junction left unmatched. Germline assignment: CDR1 SGHAT and CDR2 FQNNGV. CDR3 length: 13 amino acids. The CDR3 nucleotides read TGTGCCAGCAGCTTGGGACAGGGGGCTGAGCAGTTCTTC. This gives the protein CASSLGQGAEQFF.

Here the CDR3 DNA reads TGTGCCAGCAGCCCCCTAGGACGGTCGGAAGCTTTCTTT. Its protein product is CASSPLGRSEAFF. This sequence joins TRBV9 and TRBJ1-1; unclear D gene. The CDR3 has 13 amino acids. The V gene's germline CDR1 is SGDLS and CDR2 YYNGEE. V was shortened by 4 bases and J by 8 bases, with 15 bases between the two germline ends.

This sequence joins TRBV15 and TRBJ2-1; D remains ambiguous. The V and J ends lost 3 bases and 5 bases respectively, with 23 bases between them. Germline CDR1 and CDR2: LNHNV and YYDKDF (reference sequence). The CDR3 is 18 amino acids. The CDR3 is CATSRVQPGPIEDNEQFF. CDR3 DNA: TGTGCCACCAGCAGGGTCCAGCCGGGCCCTATAGAGGACAATGAGCAGTTCTTC.

The chain joins TRBV3-1 (or the pseudogene TRBV3-2) to TRBJ2-2; 9 nucleotides line up with TRBD2. The CDR3 runs to 17 residues. Looked up from germline, CDR1 is LGHDT and CDR2 is YNNKEL (reference sequence). V lost 4 bases, J lost 3 bases, and 9 bases stayed unmatched. CDR3: CASSPRIAGAHTGELFF. CDR3 nucleotide sequence: TGTGCCAGCAGCCCCCGAATAGCGGGGGCCCACACCGGGGAGCTGTTTTTT.

This clone has a single count. The rearrangement links TRBV3-1 (or the pseudogene TRBV3-2) to TRBJ1-2; D uncertain. The CDR3 is made up of 13 amino acids. The germline V gene encodes CDR1 LGHDT and CDR2 YNNKEL (reference sequence). Trimming cost V 1 base and J 3 bases, with 6 bases left between them. Written as DNA, the CDR3 is TGTGCCAGCAGCCAAGTCCAGGACTATGGCTACACCTTC. It translates to CASSQVQDYGYTF.

This clone was seen once. This chain joins TRBV19 and TRBJ1-3; D might be TRBD1 (5 bases). In germline, CDR1 is LNHDA, CDR2 SQIVND (reference sequence). With 2 bases removed from V and 0 bases from J, the gap between germline ends came to 23 bases. CDR3 size: 20 residues. CDR3 sequence: CASSILVWEGPPYSGNTIYF. The CDR3 region has the DNA TGTGCCAGTAGTATATTGGTTTGGGAGGGACCCCCATACTCTGGAAACACCATATATTTT.

This clone turned up a few times. The gene calls are TRBV28 and TRBJ1-5, with 12 bases that match TRBD1. Trimming removed 6 bases from V and 4 bases from J; junction bases left unmatched: 16. The CDR3 is 19 amino acids. Germline CDR1 MDHEN, CDR2 SYDVKM. CDR3 nucleotides: TGTGCCAGCAGCTTTCCAGCGCGGACGGGACAGGGGGCAAATCAGCCCCAGCATTTT. Amino acids: CASSFPARTGQGANQPQHF.

This chain uses TRBV5-5 with TRBJ2-3; the D is unclear. Germline V lookup: CDR1 SGHKS, CDR2 YYEKEE (reference sequence). The CDR3 is 14 residues long. V was pared by 1 base and J by 6 bases, with 12 bases between. DNA for the CDR3: TGTGCCAGCAGCTTGAACGTGGTCTCCGATACGCAGTATTTT. Translation: CASSLNVVSDTQYF.

This clone has just a few counts. The chain links TRBV9 to TRBJ2-2; maybe TRBD1 (5 bases). Looked up from germline, CDR1 is SGDLS and CDR2 is YYNGEE. The CDR3 totals 17 residues. V lost 3 bases to trimming and J lost 3 bases, with 18 bases between them. The chain's CDR3 is CASSALQGVLDTGELFF. DNA for the CDR3: TGTGCCAGCAGCGCACTCCAGGGCGTGCTGGACACCGGGGAGCTGTTTTTT.

Details on this clone: This likely comes from a read error, as the CDR3 has no conserved phenylalanine or tryptophan at its end. The DNA is omitted, as the CDR3 cannot be located on it reliably, and the CDR3 follows TCRdb's listing. The chain is built from TRBV28 and TRBJ1-1; whether TRBD1, the table's D call, matches the DNA was not checked. The CDR3 has 14 amino acids, counting both end residues. Germline V gene lookup returns CDR1 MDHEN and CDR2 SYDVKM. The CDR3: CASSSAPGTGGLVV.

The rearrangement uses TRBV2 and TRBJ2-6; D not certain. The CDR3 has 15 amino acids. Between the trimmed V and J ends, which lost 5 bases and 0 bases, there was a span of 8 bases. In germline, CDR1 is SNHLY, CDR2 FYNNEI. The CDR3 DNA reads as TGTGCCAGCAGTCGCGACAACTCTGGGGCCAACGTCCTGACTTTC. Protein sequence: CASSRDNSGANVLTF.

This rearrangement joins TRBV28 to TRBJ2-7; D may be TRBD2 (7 bases). Germline V gene data show CDR1 as MDHEN and CDR2 as SYDVKM. The CDR3 covers 16 residues. V dropped 2 bases and J dropped 4 bases, with 18 bases sitting between them. CDR3 amino acids: CASSLLTAGGPYEQYF. The DNA of the CDR3 is TGTGCCAGCAGTTTACTTACCGCCGGGGGGCCTTACGAGCAGTACTTC.

The chain recombines TRBV19 with TRBJ1-4; 7 bases are shared with TRBD1. The CDR3 length is 15 residues. The germline V gene has CDR1 LNHDA and CDR2 SQIVND (reference sequence). The V segment lost 5 bases and the J segment 4 bases; nucleotides outside the gene matches: 7. The CDR3 region has the DNA TGTGCCAGTAGTTTGTACAGGGGCGGTAATGAAAAACTGTTTTTT. Translation gives CASSLYRGGNEKLFF.

The chain is built from TRBV7-2 and TRBJ2-3, with 10 nucleotides matching TRBD2. The CDR3 length is 15 residues. CDR1 and CDR2 from the germline V gene are SGHTA and FQGNSA. The junction had 4 bases not matched to a gene; V was cut back by 1 base and J by 6 bases. CDR3 bases: TGTGCCAGCAGCTTAGTAACTAGCGGGATGGATACGCAGTATTTT. It codes for CASSLVTSGMDTQYF. The entire variable domain, with the rest obtained from reference TRBV7-2 and TRBJ2-3, is as follows: GAGVSQSPSNKVTEKGKDVELRCDPISGHTALYWYRQSLGQGLEFLIYFQGNSAPDKSGLPSDRFSAERTGGSVSTLTIQRTQQEDSAVYLCASSLVTSGMDTQYFGPGTRLTVL.

V and J are TRBV7-3 and TRBJ2-5, with 8 bases matching TRBD2. CDR3 length equals 14 residues. The V gene end was trimmed by 5 bases and the J gene end by 5 bases; junction bases not matched to a gene: 7. The germline gives CDR1 SGHTA, CDR2 FQGTGA. CDR3 region: CASSPGGAGETQYF. DNA of the CDR3: TGTGCCAGCAGCCCCGGGGGGGCCGGGGAGACCCAGTACTTC.

The chain uses TRBV9 and TRBJ2-1, with D hard to call. The CDR3 consists of 12 residues. Trimming removed 0 bases from V and 7 bases from J, with 5 bases in between. Germline lookup yields CDR1 SGDLS and CDR2 YYNGEE. CDR3 sequence (DNA): TGTGCCAGCAGCGTAGTGGAGAATGAGCAGTTCTTC. Its protein product is CASSVVENEQFF. Complete variable domain (other parts from reference TRBV9 and TRBJ2-1): DSGVTQTPKHLITATGQRVTLRCSPRSGDLSVYWYQQSLDQGLQFLIQYYNGEERAKGNILERFSAQQFPDLHSELNLSSLELGDSALYFCASSVVENEQFFGPGTRLTVL.

The gene calls are TRBV5-1 and TRBJ2-5; TRBD2 agrees at 10 bases. With 1 base clipped from V and 5 bases from J, the junction kept 5 bases outside the gene matches. Germline values: CDR1 SGHRS, CDR2 YFSETQ. This CDR3 has 15 amino acids. The CDR3 sequence: CASSLTSGIMETQYF. CDR3 bases: TGCGCCAGCAGCTTGACTAGCGGGATAATGGAGACCCAGTACTTC.

The CDR3 sequence is CASRTGGGNQPQHF. The CDR3 nucleotides read TGTGCCAGCAGGACGGGGGGCGGGAATCAGCCCCAGCATTTT. The V call is TRBV28, the J call TRBJ1-5, with a weak D call TRBD1 (6 bases). The ends were cut back, 6 bases at V and 4 bases at J, with 13 bases in the middle. This CDR3 spans 14 amino acids. The germline V gene encodes CDR1 MDHEN and CDR2 SYDVKM.

This chain links TRBV28 with TRBJ1-5; unclear D gene. Germline CDR1 MDHEN, CDR2 SYDVKM. The V end was cut by 10 bases, the J end by 8 bases, with 15 bases between. CDR3 length: 12 residues. The CDR3 protein is CATTTSIEPQHF. Here the CDR3 DNA reads TGTGCCACCACCACGAGTATCGAGCCCCAGCATTTT.

The chain employs TRBV27 and TRBJ1-2; D gene unclear. The CDR3 loop spans 14 amino acids. V was trimmed by 2 bases and J by 5 bases, leaving 12 bases between them. CDR1 MNHEY and CDR2 SMNVEV come from the germline V gene (reference sequence). CDR3 DNA: TGTGCCAGCAGTTTAGACCTCAATGGGTATGGCTACACCTTC. Its protein is CASSLDLNGYGYTF.